The subject of this entry is one T cell receptor beta chain. The data are from a study of blood T cells in healthy people across ages. Each donor's blood draw was around 9.2 milliliters of peripheral blood. Then a second PCR, running roughly 7 to 11 cycles, was carried out with a sample-barcoded 5' primer and a J-beta primer mix. Tags on each cDNA molecule came from a template-switch adaptor with 12 random nucleotides. TCRdb recomputed calls from the 5' RACE reads with MiXCR, one row per CDR3 protein. The table records under 950,000 distinct CDR3 sequences, 20% to 25% of them present only once. From germline, CDR1 is LNHDA and CDR2 SQIVND (reference sequence). V lost 1 base and J lost 15, with 16 bases in between. This CDR3 contains 13 residues.

The V gene is TRBV19, the J gene TRBJ2-1; perhaps TRBD1 as D (7 bases). Material: blood. The receptor comes from an older man in good health. The CDR3 bases are TGTGCCAGTAGTATAGGTGACAGGGTGGGACTGTTCTTC. It translates to CASSIGDRVGLFF.